What follows are 28 T cell receptor beta chains derived from one specimen sequenced in a study of CXCR3-negative and CXCR3-positive naive CD8 T cells. Findings and caveats of the study: When CXCR3-positive naive cells were set against CXCR3-negative naive cells, the former had more hydrophobic TRB CDR3s.

The authors made the TRB cDNA libraries by 5' RACE using UMI labels. TCRdb reprocessed the 5' RACE reads; each CDR3 protein has one entry and no DNA is given. The ten top clones account for around 1%, within a sample of approximately 100,000 distinct CDR3 sequences. The antigens of these receptors remain unknown. The specimen sequenced was naive CXCR3+ CD8+ T cells from blood. The subset was: CD45RO-CCR7+CD27+CD95- naive CD8+ T cells expressing CXCR3 (TNR3+). The receptor set was obtained from a human donor in good health. Some clones in this sample may be carry-over from other donors' samples.

The V and J genes are TRBV6-2 or TRBV6-3 and TRBJ2-7; TCRdb returns TRBD1, unconfirmable since there is no DNA. The CDR3 contains 16 residues. Germline lookup yields CDR1 MNHEY and CDR2 SVGEGT. Here the CDR3 reads CASSNLGQGFVYEQYF.

This sequence joins TRBV7-9 and TRBJ2-7. Germline CDR1 is SEHNR and CDR2 is FQNEAQ (reference sequence). The CDR3 runs 12 residues. This CDR3 is CASTQTVSEQYF.

This rearrangement joins TRBV20-1 to TRBJ2-7. The CDR3 is 13 amino acids. From germline, CDR1 is DFQATT and CDR2 SNEGSKA (reference sequence). The CDR3 protein is CSARDSDSYEQYF.

This chain joins TRBV28 and TRBJ2-5; the D call from TCRdb, TRBD1, cannot be confirmed without DNA. The germline V gene has CDR1 MDHEN and CDR2 SYDVKM. The CDR3 is made up of 15 amino acids. The chain's CDR3 is CASSLYWTEQETQYF.

The chain combines TRBV29-1 with TRBJ1-1; the TRBD1 assignment by TCRdb is unverifiable without DNA. Per the germline V gene, CDR1 is SQVTM and CDR2 is ANQGSEA. This CDR3 is built from 13 residues. The CDR3 reads CSVEGGRDTEAFF.

The chain combines TRBV19 with TRBJ2-7; TCRdb lists TRBD2, though no DNA is available to test this call. CDR3 length: 14 residues. The germline gives CDR1 LNHDA, CDR2 SQIVND (reference sequence). The CDR3 is CASSPGTSNYEQYF.

The chain carries TRBV6-6 and TRBJ2-7; the TCRdb call, TRBD1, lacks DNA for checking. The V gene's germline CDR1 is MNHNY and CDR2 SVGAGI (reference sequence). The CDR3 is 16 residues long. The CDR3 here is CASSYTIRTGIYEQYF.

This rearrangement joins TRBV10-3 to TRBJ2-7; the D call of TRBD1 rests on TCRdb alone, since no DNA is present to check it. Germline V CDR1 and CDR2: ENHRY, SYGVKD. The CDR3 has 14 residues. CDR3 amino acids: CAISTTGGVYEQYF.

The chain employs TRBV7-6 and TRBJ1-4; TCRdb proposes TRBD1, but this gene call is untestable without DNA. Germline CDR1 is SGHVS and CDR2 is FNYEAQ. CDR3 length: 17 amino acids. The chain's CDR3 is CASSEHYNRGPNEKLFF.

V is TRBV7-7 and J is TRBJ1-3. CDR3 length: 15 amino acids. CDR1 is SSHAT, CDR2 FNYEAQ, per germline (reference sequence). The CDR3 reads CASRGDSGSGNTIYF.

The chain links TRBV15 to TRBJ2-1. This CDR3 has 15 residues. In germline, CDR1 is LNHNV, CDR2 YYDKDF (reference sequence). This CDR3 reads CATSRDRHLSHEQFF.

The chain uses TRBV20-1 and TRBJ1-5. Germline loops: CDR1 DFQATT, CDR2 SNEGSKA (reference sequence). There are 15 residues in the CDR3. The CDR3 loop is CSGRGRDSPPQPQHF.

The chain has TRBV15 and TRBJ2-1; TCRdb reports TRBD2, a call that lacks DNA to check it against. The CDR3 sequence is 17 residues long. Germline CDR1 reads LNHNV; CDR2 reads YYDKDF (reference sequence). The CDR3 protein is CATSLRLAGVSYNEQFF.

The rearrangement joins TRBV2 to TRBJ1-2; as DNA is missing, the TRBD1 call by TCRdb cannot be tested. Germline loops: CDR1 SNHLY, CDR2 FYNNEI. This CDR3 has 16 residues. CDR3 protein: CASSDLGQGVDYGYTF.

The gene calls are TRBV7-6 and TRBJ2-7; no DNA is available, so the TRBD1 call from TCRdb remains unchecked. The V gene's germline CDR1 is SGHVS and CDR2 FNYEAQ. The CDR3 consists of 14 residues. The CDR3: CASSVRDTSNEQYF.

The CDR3 is CAITSQDDEQYF. The V gene is TRBV10-3, the J gene TRBJ2-7. This CDR3 has 12 residues. CDR1 and CDR2 from the germline V gene are ENHRY and SYGVKD.

The chain recombines TRBV6-4 with TRBJ2-5; TCRdb lists TRBD2, though no DNA is available to test this call. This CDR3 is built from 17 residues. Germline V lookup: CDR1 MRHNA, CDR2 SNTAGT. CDR3 in amino acids: CASSDFLPTGLAGVAKF.

V is TRBV23-1 and J is TRBJ2-5; TCRdb gives TRBD1 as the D gene, but with no DNA this cannot be confirmed. TRBV23-1 is reported as an ORF; its role is uncertain. CDR3 size: 16 residues. CDR3 amino acids: CASSPRRGPYQETQYF.

The V and J genes are TRBV18 and TRBJ2-7; TCRdb's D call of TRBD2 is untestable without DNA. CDR3 length: 17 residues. Germline V gene lookup returns CDR1 KGHSH and CDR2 LQKENI. CDR3 sequence reads: CASSPPPSSGRAYEQYF.

The gene calls are TRBV7-9 and TRBJ2-7; TCRdb proposes TRBD1, but this gene call is untestable without DNA. Germline CDR1 SEHNR, CDR2 FQNEAQ (reference sequence). The CDR3 runs to 13 residues. The CDR3 region is CASSNTGGYEQYF.

This chain's CDR3 is CSVDNPRGAGELFF. The chain couples TRBV29-1 to TRBJ2-2; lacking DNA, the TRBD1 call made by TCRdb goes unchecked. Per the germline V gene, CDR1 is SQVTM and CDR2 is ANQGSEA. This CDR3 region has 14 residues.

The rearrangement joins TRBV29-1 to TRBJ2-7; the TCRdb D gene call, TRBD2, has no DNA to confirm it. Germline V gene sequence: CDR1 SQVTM, CDR2 ANQGSEA. CDR3 length equals 16 residues. This CDR3 is CSVEDSTSSYSYEQYF.

The chain couples TRBV7-6 to TRBJ2-1; TCRdb's D call, TRBD1, is unchecked because there is no DNA. This CDR3 is 15 amino acids long. Germline CDR1 is SGHVS and CDR2 is FNYEAQ. The CDR3 reads CASSLSGTGHNEQFF.

The chain uses TRBV2 and TRBJ2-7. The length of the CDR3 is 12 residues. CDR1 and CDR2 (germline): SNHLY, FYNNEI. CDR3 amino acids: CASLGNLYEQYF.

The genes are TRBV29-1 and TRBJ2-1. Per the germline V gene, CDR1 is SQVTM and CDR2 is ANQGSEA. This CDR3 is 14 amino acids long. This CDR3 reads CSGRRSGPYNEQFF.

The chain links TRBV28 to TRBJ2-7; the TRBD2 assignment by TCRdb is unverifiable without DNA. CDR1 MDHEN and CDR2 SYDVKM come from the germline V gene. CDR3 length: 17 residues. The CDR3 loop reads CASSCPPKADRDYEQYF.

The rearrangement joins TRBV3-1 to TRBJ2-1; the D call of TRBD1 rests on TCRdb alone, since no DNA is present to check it. This CDR3 is built from 16 residues. Germline V CDR1 and CDR2: LGHDT, YNNKEL (reference sequence). The CDR3 here is CASSHPFGGAYNEQFF.

The CDR3 is CASSDVGGGQFF. V is TRBV6-4 and J is TRBJ2-1; the D call from TCRdb, TRBD2, cannot be confirmed without DNA. This CDR3 region has 12 residues. From germline, CDR1 is MRHNA and CDR2 SNTAGT.